This is a list of T cell receptor beta chains from one sample in a study of cytomegalovirus exposure and HLA in healthy donors. Sequencing was performed with immunoSEQ multiplex PCR; in TCRdb, only in-frame clones are kept and a portion is missing. The table lists about 100,000 clones, around 77% of them singletons, with 4% to 5% in the top ten. Sequenced input: PBMCs. The receptors derive from a male donor in good health and CMV-seronegative. CDR3s include the opening cysteine and the closing phenylalanine or tryptophan. Part of the rows lack a size; the others show once, few, many or a class for expanded clones.

>.|TRBV29-1
CSVRAGDTYEQYF
>.|TRBV2
CASLAGGHTGELFF
>.|TRBV7-9
CASSETGTGPNTEAFF
>.|TRBV14
CASSQDILAGPLAKNIQYF
>.|TRBV5-1
CASSYLGPPNEQFF
>.|TRBV29-1
CSGTGGRGEQYF
>few|TRBV7-3
CASSLKGRGPDTQYF
>few|TRBV6-6
CASSLFGAQYF
>.|TRBV11-2
CASSRDSSYEQYF
>.|TRBV6-1
CASSEGPGGVAGELFF
>.|TRBV27
CASSPTLQGTRYNEQFF
>.|TRBV5-5
CASSFGLAAYNEQFF
>few|TRBV7-2
CASSLARTDRNEQFF
>.|TRBV7-9
CASSWRTSGSSDTQYF
>.|TRBV28
CASSLLGQGDNEQFF
>.|TRBV5-5
CASSFQGSTDTQYF
>.|TRBV28
CAAQRGGLNEQYF
>.|TRBV19
CATSVHSVQGGYTF
>.|TRBV19
CASSMHSWGLHFTDTQYF
>.|TRBV30
CAWSYGTGVNYGYTF
>.|TRBV28
CASRLTGPYEQYF
>.|TRBV7-2
CASSFRRGLGANVLTF
>.|TRBV7-9
CASSLGSRSGNTIYF
>.|TRBV7-2
CASSLTGSSGNTIYF
>few|TRBV5-6
CASSSEYRGTNTEAFF
>few|TRBV5-1
CASSLPGTNEKLFF
>.|TRBV4-1
CASSQLWAGGKTYEQYF